This is a list of T cell receptor beta chains from one sample in a study of cytomegalovirus exposure and HLA in healthy donors. Assay: immunoSEQ multiplex PCR; the TCRdb copy retains only in-frame clones and omits some. The sample consists of about 110,000 clones, about four fifths of them appearing once. The sequenced sample was PBMCs. These receptors came from a young man in good health and CMV-seropositive. Both conserved end residues are trimmed from each CDR3.

V: TRBV7-2
J: TRBJ1-3
CDR3: ASSVTGETGNTIY

V: TRBV5-1
J: TRBJ2-3
CDR3: ASSLGGQGATDTQY

V: TRBV5-4
J: TRBJ2-1
CDR3: ASRAGLAGGSSYNEQF

V: TRBV4-1
J: TRBJ2-6
CDR3: ASSQRQGSGANVLT

V: TRBV10-3
J: TRBJ1-6
CDR3: AISEGQGVSPLH

V: TRBV6-6
J: TRBJ1-5
CDR3: ASSLQGNNQPQH

V: TRBV4-1
J: TRBJ1-6
CDR3: ASSARWSYNSPLH

V: TRBV7-2
J: TRBJ1-6
CDR3: ASSLMGQENSPLH

V: TRBV10-2
J: TRBJ2-7
CDR3: ASSRNRAYEQY

V: TRBV28
J: TRBJ2-7
CDR3: ASSSPGQGGFEQY

V: TRBV15
J: TRBJ2-7
CDR3: ATSGAVYEQY

V: TRBV30
J: TRBJ1-3
CDR3: AWTGKSSGNTIY

V: TRBV29-1
J: TRBJ1-4
CDR3: SAGQELEKLF

V: TRBV6-6
J: TRBJ2-7
CDR3: ASSYSTGWGEQY

V: TRBV2
J: TRBJ2-2
CDR3: ASGRHESGELF

V: TRBV5-1
J: TRBJ1-2
CDR3: ASSLGVDRVEGYT